This T cell receptor beta chain comes out of a study of T cell changes during pregnancy in multiple sclerosis. The CDR3 extends over 14 amino acids. Trimming pared 5 bases from V and 3 bases from J, leaving 11 bases between. Germline CDR1 LNHDA, CDR2 SQIVND (reference sequence). Sequencing used immunoSEQ multiplex PCR; TCRdb keeps in-frame clones, though not all of them. Of approximately 41,000 clones in the sample, around nine tenths were seen once. This chain joins TRBV19 and TRBJ1-3; D is uncertain. The sequence was collected from a female donor in good health, enrolled as a control in a pregnancy study. This sample comprised CD4+ T cells from peripheral blood mononuclear cells, obtained in the second trimester of pregnancy. This chain's CDR3 is CASSASGLGNTIYF. The CDR3 DNA follows: TGTGCCAGTAGTGCAAGCGGCCTTGGAAACACCATATATTTT.